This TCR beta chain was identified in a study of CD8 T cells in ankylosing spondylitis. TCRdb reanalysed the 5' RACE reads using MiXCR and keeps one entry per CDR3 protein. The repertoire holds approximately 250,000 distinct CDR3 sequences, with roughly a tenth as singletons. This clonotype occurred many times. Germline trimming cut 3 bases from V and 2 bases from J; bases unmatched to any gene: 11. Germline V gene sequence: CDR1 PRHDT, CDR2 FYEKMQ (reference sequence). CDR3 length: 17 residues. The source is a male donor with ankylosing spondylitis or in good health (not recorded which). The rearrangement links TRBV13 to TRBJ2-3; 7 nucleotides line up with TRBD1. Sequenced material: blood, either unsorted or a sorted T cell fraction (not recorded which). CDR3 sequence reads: CASSLILGGDLTDTQYF. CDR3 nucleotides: TGTGCCAGCAGCTTGATTTTAGGGGGCGACCTCACAGATACGCAGTATTTT.